The rows below give T cell receptor beta chains drawn from one sample of a study of cytomegalovirus exposure and HLA in healthy donors. Repertoires were generated with immunoSEQ multiplex PCR, while TCRdb's copy carries only in-frame clones and drops some. The sample consists of 120,000 or so clones, about 80% of them appearing once. Sequenced: PBMCs. The source of these receptors is a man between 60 and 70 years old in good health and CMV-seropositive. Each CDR3 is given with its conserved first and last residue. Each record gives: J gene, D gene, clone size, V gene, CDR3 DNA, CDR3 protein. A D gene is named only where the DNA matches it firmly. Part of the rows lack a size; the others show once, few, many or a class for expanded clones.

TRBJ1-4 | TRBD1 | . | TRBV13 | TGTGCCAGCAGCCCCGGGACAGAAATCCGATTTAGGGAAAAACTGTTTTTT | CASSPGTEIRFREKLFF
TRBJ2-3 | TRBD1 | . | TRBV5-1 | TGCGCCAGCAGCTTGGGACAGGGGGCTATGAATACGCAGTATTTT | CASSLGQGAMNTQYF
TRBJ1-1 | . | . | TRBV5-5 | TGTGCCAGCAGCGTTACAGGGACGAACACTGAAGCTTTCTTT | CASSVTGTNTEAFF
TRBJ1-2 | TRBD1 | . | TRBV5-1 | TGCGCCAGCAGCACCGGGACAGGCCCGTATGGCTACACCTTC | CASSTGTGPYGYTF
TRBJ2-3 | TRBD2 | . | TRBV5-4 | TGCGCCAGCAGCTCAGATCTAGCGGGAGGGGAAGATACGCAGTATTTT | CASSSDLAGGEDTQYF
TRBJ1-1 | TRBD1 | few | TRBV28 | TGTGCCAGCAGTTCAGCGGACAGGACTGAAGCTTTCTTT | CASSSADRTEAFF
TRBJ1-1 | TRBD1 | . | TRBV7-9 | TGTGCCAGCAGCCTCCTTTGGACAGGGGCCCCGAGGACTGAAGCTTTCTTT | CASSLLWTGAPRTEAFF
TRBJ1-2 | TRBD1 | . | TRBV19 | TGTGCCAGTAGTATCGGGACAGGGGGAGCCTATGGCTACACCTTC | CASSIGTGGAYGYTF
TRBJ2-7 | . | few | TRBV28 | TGTGCCAGCAGTTTATTCCGGAGTAACTACGAGCAGTACTTC | CASSLFRSNYEQYF
TRBJ2-1 | . | . | TRBV27 | TGTGCCAGCAGTCCTAACACAGGGCTCCTCCTTTACAATGAGCAGTTCTTC | CASSPNTGLLLYNEQFF
TRBJ1-3 | . | once | TRBV11-3 | TGTGCCAGCAGCGTGGGGCCCGGAAACACCATATATTTT | CASSVGPGNTIYF
TRBJ2-6 | . | . | TRBV10-3 | TGTGCCACCAAAAACCGACTTGATGGGGCCAACGTCCTGACTTTC | CATKNRLDGANVLTF
TRBJ2-7 | . | . | TRBV2 | TGTGCCAGCAGTGAAGAGGCCAGGGGAGCCTACGAGCAGTACTTC | CASSEEARGAYEQYF
TRBJ2-1 | . | few | TRBV6-1 | TGTGCCAGCAGGGACGGGAGTACATACAATGAGCAGTTCTTC | CASRDGSTYNEQFF
TRBJ1-1 | TRBD1 | few | TRBV7-2 | TGTGCCAGCAGCTCCTCGACAGGGGGCCCAACGGGGACTGAAGCTTTCTTT | CASSSSTGGPTGTEAFF
TRBJ2-2 | TRBD2 | . | TRBV27 | TGTGCCAGCAGTTGGGGTAGCGGGAGGTCCGGGGAGCTGTTTTTT | CASSWGSGRSGELFF
TRBJ1-5 | . | . | TRBV28 | TGTGCCAGCAGTTTTGCAGGTAGCAATCAGCCCCAGCATTTT | CASSFAGSNQPQHF
TRBJ1-1 | . | . | TRBV30 | TGTGCCTGGAGCCTATATTCCGGCACTGAAGCTTTCTTT | CAWSLYSGTEAFF
TRBJ2-3 | . | . | TRBV5-1 | TGCGCCAGCAGCATGCAGGGCACAGATACGCAGTATTTT | CASSMQGTDTQYF
TRBJ1-3 | . | once | TRBV28 | TGTGCCAGCAGTTTACCAGGGCTGGGAAACACCATATATTTT | CASSLPGLGNTIYF
TRBJ1-2 | . | . | TRBV20-1 | TGCAGTGCCTCGACTGCTGGCTACACCTTC | CSASTAGYTF
TRBJ1-4 | TRBD1 | . | TRBV7-9 | TGTTCCAGCAGCTTACTAACAGGGGATAATGAAAAACTGTTTTTT | CSSSLLTGDNEKLFF
TRBJ1-4 | TRBD1 | . | TRBV2 | TGTGCCAGCAGGTCTCAGGGGGCGCCTAATGAAAAACTGTTTTTT | CASRSQGAPNEKLFF
TRBJ1-2 | TRBD1 | . | TRBV11-2 | TGTGCCAGCAGCCCCGGACAGGGAAGCTATGGCTACACCTTC | CASSPGQGSYGYTF
TRBJ1-1 | . | . | TRBV18 | TGTGCCAGCTCACCCCGTGTCACTGGGAACACTGAAGCTTTCTTT | CASSPRVTGNTEAFF
TRBJ1-4 | . | . | TRBV5-1 | TGCGCCAGCAGCTTGGGATCTGGAGCTAATGAAAAACTGTTTTTT | CASSLGSGANEKLFF
TRBJ2-3 | . | . | TRBV2 | TGTGCCAGCGAGGCCAGGACTAGCACAGATACGCAGTATTTT | CASEARTSTDTQYF
TRBJ2-7 | TRBD1 | once | TRBV4-1 | TGCGCCAGCAGCCAAGCCAGGACAGGGGCCTACGAGCAGTACTTC | CASSQARTGAYEQYF
TRBJ1-2 | TRBD1 | . | TRBV7-3 | TGTGCCAGCAGCAAGACAGGGGAGGAAGGATACACCTTC | CASSKTGEEGYTF
TRBJ1-5 | . | few | TRBV6-5 | TGTGCCAGCAGTGGGGGGTTGGGTCAGCCCCAGCATTTT | CASSGGLGQPQHF
TRBJ1-1 | . | . | TRBV18 | TGTGCCAGCTCACCACCGCAGGGGTCAATCATGAACACTGAAGCTTTCTTT | CASSPPQGSIMNTEAFF
TRBJ1-3 | . | few | TRBV6-5 | TGTGCCAGCAGTACCCCGACCCAGGCTGGAAACACCATATATTTT | CASSTPTQAGNTIYF
TRBJ1-1 | TRBD1 | . | TRBV5-1 | TGCGCCAGCAGCTTAGCCCGGGACAGGACGAACACTGAAGCTTTCTTT | CASSLARDRTNTEAFF
TRBJ2-3 | TRBD1 | . | TRBV29-1 | TGCAGCGTTGAAGAACAGGGGGCGCGAACAGATACGCAGTATTTT | CSVEEQGARTDTQYF
TRBJ1-6 | . | . | TRBV9 | TGTGCCAGCAGCCCGTGGGGGGTTGGGAATTCACCCCTCCACTTT | CASSPWGVGNSPLHF
TRBJ2-7 | . | . | TRBV19 | TGTGCCAGTAGTATAGGGCAGGAATTCTCCTACGAGCAGTACTTC | CASSIGQEFSYEQYF
TRBJ2-5 | TRBD2 | . | TRBV2 | TGTGCCAGCAGTGTACTAGCGGGACGAGAGACCCAGTACTTC | CASSVLAGRETQYF
TRBJ2-7 | . | . | TRBV11-3 | TGTGCCAGCAGCTTGTGGCCGTCCTACGAGCAGTACTTC | CASSLWPSYEQYF
TRBJ1-5 | . | . | TRBV2 | TGTGCCAGCAGTGATAACATCGTCCGGAGTCAGCCCCAGCATTTT | CASSDNIVRSQPQHF
TRBJ2-3 | TRBD2 | . | TRBV11-1 | TGTGCCAGCAGCTTCGAGCGGGGCGCAGATACGCAGTATTTT | CASSFERGADTQYF
TRBJ1-6 | . | . | TRBV4-1 | TGCGCCAGCAGCCAAGAGGCCAGACAAAATTCACCCCTCCACTTT | CASSQEARQNSPLHF
TRBJ2-1 | TRBD2 | . | TRBV7-2 | TGTGCCAGCAGCTTATCCGCTAGCGGGGGTTTTGCGCAGTTCTTC | CASSLSASGGFAQFF
TRBJ1-2 | . | . | TRBV6-4 | TGTGCCAGCAGTGACTCAGGCAGAGCGAATGGCTACACCTTC | CASSDSGRANGYTF
TRBJ2-2 | TRBD2 | . | TRBV5-1 | TGCGCCAGCAGCTTTAGCGGGAGGGCCGACACCGGGGAGCTGTTTTTT | CASSFSGRADTGELFF
TRBJ1-3 | TRBD1 | . | TRBV6-1 | TGTGCCAGCAGTGGCGGACAGGGGCGGCTGTGGGGAAACACCATATATTTT | CASSGGQGRLWGNTIYF
TRBJ1-3 | . | . | TRBV5-1 | TGCGCCAGCAGCCCCCGCGTCTCTGGAAACACCATATATTTT | CASSPRVSGNTIYF
TRBJ1-2 | TRBD1 | . | TRBV28 | TGTGCCAGCAGTGAAACAGGGGCCTATGGCTACACCTTC | CASSETGAYGYTF
TRBJ2-7 | TRBD2 | . | TRBV11-2 | TGTGCCAGCAGCTTAGGGCTAGCGGGGAGCTACGAGCAGTACTTC | CASSLGLAGSYEQYF
TRBJ2-3 | TRBD2 | . | TRBV4-2 | TGTGCCAGCAGCCAAAACCCGGCTAGCGGGGGGGAGGATACGCAGTATTTT | CASSQNPASGGEDTQYF
TRBJ1-4 | . | . | TRBV5-1 | TGCGCCAGCAGCTTGTTGGCAGCAACTAATGAAAAACTGTTTTTT | CASSLLAATNEKLFF
TRBJ1-6 | . | . | TRBV7-8 | TGTGCCAGCAGCTTAGTCACAGGACAGCGGAATTCACCCCTCCACTTT | CASSLVTGQRNSPLHF
TRBJ1-1 | . | few | TRBV14 | TGTGCCAGCAGCCAAGATCTGGGGCCCCTGAACACTGAAGCTTTCTTT | CASSQDLGPLNTEAFF
TRBJ1-3 | . | . | TRBV18 | TGTGCCAGCTCACCCGGACAAGGGGGTGGAAACACCATATATTTT | CASSPGQGGGNTIYF
TRBJ2-7 | . | . | TRBV28 | TGTGCCAGCAGTTGGGTGGACCCCGGAGGCTGGCACGAGCAGTACTTC | CASSWVDPGGWHEQYF
TRBJ2-7 | . | . | TRBV2 | TGTGCCAGCAGTGTGGCCGAGCAGTACTTC | CASSVAEQYF
TRBJ1-4 | . | . | TRBV4-2 | TGTGCCAGCAGCCTACGGGGGACCGAAAAACTGTTTTTT | CASSLRGTEKLFF
TRBJ1-6 | TRBD1 | . | TRBV2 | TGTGCCAGCGACCGGGACAGAAATTCACCCCTCCACTTT | CASDRDRNSPLHF
TRBJ1-1 | . | . | TRBV18 | TGTGCCAGCTCACCAAATCTGCAGGGGTTGAACACTGAAGCTTTCTTT | CASSPNLQGLNTEAFF
TRBJ1-5 | TRBD1 | . | TRBV10-3 | TGTGCCATCAGCCCCGGGGACAGGTCAAATCAGCCCCAGCATTTT | CAISPGDRSNQPQHF